The entry below gives a single TCR beta chain sequence along with its context. This table comes from immunoSEQ multiplex PCR, and its TCRdb copy is limited to in-frame clones, with some not included. The sample has under 150,000 clones; 94% are singletons. The data are from a study of siplizumab effects on memory and regulatory T cells. V was trimmed by 3 bases and J by 2 bases, leaving 10 bases between them. The CDR3 has 14 amino acids. Germline V gene lookup returns CDR1 MDHEN and CDR2 SYDVKM. The sequencing sample was made of non-Treg CD4+ T cells sorted from blood. The chain joins TRBV28 to TRBJ1-2; unclear D gene. This receptor was identified in a human donor in good health. The CDR3 DNA reads TGTGCCAGCAGTTTCCCGGGGATAAACTATGGCTACACCTTC. Its translation is CASSFPGINYGYTF.